This T cell receptor beta chain was sequenced for a study of blood T cell repertoires in COVID-19. The CDR3 totals 11 residues. In germline, CDR1 is WSHSY, CDR2 SAAADI. Trimming pared 8 bases from V and 6 bases from J, leaving 9 bases between. In the original analysis: Reference gene primer amplification gave nucleated cell count estimates. Some clones are missing from TCRdb's copy, which holds only in-frame ones; the method was immunoSEQ multiplex PCR. D and trimming were read from the DNA, whereas the V and J calls and clone size are those reported in that table. This sample has 50,000 to 60,000 clones; around 90% occur once, and the top ten carry under 4%. Patients of the Seattle cohort, enrolled during active infection, were followed longitudinally.

The chain is built from TRBV10-2 and TRBJ2-3; no clear D gene. The receptor was isolated from a man aged 35-49 years with COVID-19, enrolled during active disease. The source material was peripheral blood. Here the CDR3 reads CASRATDTQYF. The DNA for the CDR3 is TGCGCCAGCCGAGCGACCGATACGCAGTATTTT.